What follows describes a single T cell receptor beta chain. What it binds is not known. Trimming took 5 bases from V and 3 from J, leaving 14 bases between them. Germline values: CDR1 MNHEY, CDR2 SMNVEV (reference sequence). This CDR3 contains 15 residues. This sample was included in a study of cytomegalovirus exposure and HLA in healthy donors. Only in-frame clones appear in the TCRdb table, and some are missing; sequencing was by immunoSEQ multiplex PCR. Seen here are some 200,000 clones, roughly 82% observed once, and the top ten hold roughly 13%. Study results and caveats: Overall, approximately 150 TCR beta chains were annotated as cytomegalovirus-associated. Many donors carried some public TCRs, although rarity characterized most TCR sequences.

This TCR was recovered from a woman in her twenties or thirties in good health and CMV-seropositive. V is TRBV27 and J is TRBJ2-1, with D maybe TRBD1 (5 bases). Sequences were obtained from PBMCs. The CDR3 region is CASSISWGYYNEQFF. The CDR3 DNA follows: TGTGCCAGCAGTATAAGCTGGGGCTACTACAATGAGCAGTTCTTC.